One and the same sample provided the 12 T cell receptor beta chains below, sequenced in a study of cytomegalovirus exposure and HLA in healthy donors. Vbeta (60) and Jbeta (13) primers were used in the PCR. Sequencing was performed with immunoSEQ multiplex PCR; in TCRdb, only in-frame clones are kept and a portion is missing. Among some 120,000 clones, about four fifths were seen once, and the ten largest hold more than 7%. Sequencing was carried out using PBMCs. These receptors came from a woman aged 45-65 years in good health and CMV-seropositive.

The rearrangement links TRBV7-9 to TRBJ1-6, with TRBD1 identical over 9 bases. V shed 5 bases and J 10 bases; nucleotides not matched to a gene: 6. Germline CDR1 is SEHNR and CDR2 is FQNEAQ (reference sequence). This CDR3 is built from 14 residues. The CDR3 spells CASSRGTGQSPLHF. The CDR3 DNA sequence: TGTGCCAGCAGCCGAGGGACAGGGCAATCACCCCTCCACTTT.

This clone has just one count. The V and J genes are TRBV7-2 and TRBJ2-1; 14 bases are a match to TRBD2. There are 16 residues in the CDR3. V was clipped by 5 bases and J by 9 bases; unmatched bases: 9. The V gene's germline CDR1 is SGHTA and CDR2 FQGNSA. The DNA of the CDR3 is TGTGCCAGCAGCCAATTCGGGACTAGCGGGAGAGTTGAGCAGTTCTTC. Its translation: CASSQFGTSGRVEQFF.

CDR3 amino acids: CASSYGTSGANEQFF. CDR3 in DNA: TGTGCCAGCAGCTATGGGACTAGCGGGGCCAATGAGCAGTTCTTC. This chain joins TRBV7-6 and TRBJ2-1; TRBD2 matches 13 bases. Looked up from germline, CDR1 is SGHVS and CDR2 is FNYEAQ. V lost 4 bases to trimming and J lost 6 bases; unmatched junction nucleotides: 3. This CDR3 is built from 15 residues. The complete variable domain, with remaining parts taken from reference TRBV7-6 and TRBJ2-1, reads GAGVSQSPRYKVTKRGQDVALRCDPISGHVSLYWYRQALGQGPEFLTYFNYEAQQDKSGLPNDRFSAERPEGSISTLTIQRTEQRDSAMYRCASSYGTSGANEQFFGPGTRLTVL.

This clone has more than one count but fewer than ten. The chain combines TRBV7-2 with TRBJ2-6; the D is unclear. CDR1 is SGHTA, CDR2 FQGNSA, per germline. This CDR3 has 14 amino acids. V gave up 5 bases and J gave up 3 bases, with 8 bases separating them. The CDR3 sequence is CASSAAGGANVLTF. The CDR3 nucleotides are TGTGCCAGCAGCGCGGCTGGTGGGGCCAACGTCCTGACTTTC.

This clone occurred a few times. The chain combines TRBV4-3 with TRBJ1-2, with a possible D match to TRBD1 (6 bases). The CDR3 extends over 13 amino acids. The V end was cut by 3 bases, the J end by 7 bases, with 12 bases between. Germline values: CDR1 LGHNA, CDR2 YSLEER. CDR3 protein: CASSQGRGFGYTF. The CDR3 nucleotides are TGCGCCAGCAGCCAGGGCAGGGGATTTGGCTACACCTTC.

V gene TRBV5-4 combines with J gene TRBJ1-4, with D perhaps matching TRBD1 (6 bases). V was trimmed by 4 bases and J by 5 bases, leaving 15 bases between them. This CDR3 contains 15 residues. The germline V gene has CDR1 SGHNT and CDR2 YYREEE (reference sequence). The CDR3 nucleotides are TGTGCCAGCAGCATCGGGACAAGTCGCAATGAAAAACTGTTTTTT. It translates to CASSIGTSRNEKLFF.

The J gene is TRBJ1-5, the V gene TRBV5-1; 7 positions agree with TRBD1. V was clipped by 4 bases and J by 9 bases; unmatched bases: 10. The germline V gene has CDR1 SGHRS and CDR2 YFSETQ. This CDR3 spans 14 amino acids. The CDR3 reads CASSTGDSLGPQHF. CDR3 nucleotides: TGCGCCAGCAGCACTGGGGACAGCTTAGGGCCCCAGCATTTT.

The chain has TRBV5-1 and TRBJ2-5, with D possibly being TRBD1 (6 bases). V was shortened by 2 bases and J by 3 bases, with 17 bases between the two germline ends. Germline CDR1 is SGHRS and CDR2 is YFSETQ. The CDR3 has 16 amino acids. The CDR3 coding sequence is TGCGCCAGCAGCTTAACAGGGTACGGTATGGAAGAGACCCAGTACTTC. This codes for CASSLTGYGMEETQYF.

The V gene is TRBV9, the J gene TRBJ2-2; TRBD2 aligns across 13 bases. V shed 4 bases, J shed 4 bases, and the junction held 4 bases outside the gene matches. Germline loops: CDR1 SGDLS, CDR2 YYNGEE. The length of the CDR3 is 16 residues. CDR3 protein: CASSSGLAGFTGELFF. For the CDR3, the DNA is TGTGCCAGCAGCTCGGGACTAGCGGGGTTCACCGGGGAGCTGTTTTTT.

This chain uses TRBV7-2 with TRBJ1-2; TRBD1 aligns across 10 bases. Per germline, CDR1 SGHTA and CDR2 FQGNSA. V was pared by 1 base and J by 7 bases, with 6 bases of the junction left unmatched. The CDR3 is 15 amino acids. CDR3 residues: CASSLVGTGAFGYTF. CDR3 coding DNA: TGTGCCAGCAGCTTAGTAGGGACAGGGGCGTTTGGCTACACCTTC.

The rearrangement joins TRBV6-1 to TRBJ2-3, with TRBD2 matching 7 bases. J gave up 1 base and V 8 bases, and 9 bases lay outside the gene matches. This CDR3 comprises 15 residues. Per the germline V gene, CDR1 is MNHNS and CDR2 is SASEGT. CDR3 protein: CASHASGGGTDTQYF. CDR3 DNA sequence: TGTGCCAGCCACGCTAGCGGCGGGGGCACAGATACGCAGTATTTT.

The gene calls are TRBV4-3 and TRBJ1-2; 8 bases map to TRBD1. Germline V CDR1 and CDR2: LGHNA, YSLEER. There are 15 residues in the CDR3. The V segment lost 4 bases and the J segment 3 bases; nucleotides outside the gene matches: 7. The CDR3 DNA sequence: TGCGCCAGCAGCCTCGGACAGGGACGTCACTATGGCTACACCTTC. Its protein is CASSLGQGRHYGYTF.